This TCR beta chain was sequenced during a study of blood T cell repertoires in COVID-19. Study as a whole: Acute and convalescent COVID-19 samples came from the United States, Italy and Spain. The analysed material was cDNA or gDNA that came from T cells, B-cell-depleted T cells, or PBMCs.

Sequencing was performed with immunoSEQ multiplex PCR; in TCRdb, only in-frame clones are kept and a portion is missing. In the table there are about 200,000 clones, approximately 88% of which are singletons. CDR3 length: 14 residues. The germline V and J ends were trimmed by 2 bases and 3 bases, with 5 bases remaining between them. Per germline, CDR1 KGHSH and CDR2 LQKENI. The clonotype originates from a woman under 30 who had recovered from COVID-19. Sequencing was done on a sample of PBMCs or T cells enriched from blood (not recorded which). The rearrangement joins TRBV18 to TRBJ1-6; no firm D call. The CDR3 loop is CASSPTGYNSPLHF. CDR3 in DNA: TGTGCCAGCTCACCAACTGGCTATAATTCACCCCTCCACTTT.